This T cell receptor beta chain was sequenced during a study of T cells in Graves' hyperthyroidism and ophthalmopathy. Study in general: Peripheral blood sampling occurred at initial diagnosis, before any treatment. Overall study findings and caveats: A model of 13 V-J features distinguished ophthalmopathy from stable hyperthyroidism.

The study excluded patients with uncontrolled infection, other autoimmune disease, pregnancy or lactation. In regard to this clonotype: Its antigen is unknown.

The V and J ends lost 5 bases and 3 bases, in that order; junction bases with no gene match: 3. The CDR3 length is 15 residues. The germline CDR1 and CDR2 sequences are KGHSH and LQKENI. Researchers took RNA transcripts and amplified the TCR beta CDR3 regions from them. First-round RT-PCR with HTBI primers amplified the TCR CDR3 region. TCRdb re-derived calls from the multiplex PCR reads in MiXCR, one entry per CDR3 protein. The sample gives about 400,000 distinct CDR3 sequences, about a sixth of which show up once; just under 8% is in the top ten. The source material was blood. The receptor was derived from a woman between 18 and 29 years old with Graves' hyperthyroidism. The genes are TRBV18 and TRBJ1-6, with TRBD1 matching 8 bases. CDR3 nucleotides: TGTGCCAGCTCAGGACAGGGCTACTATAATTCACCCCTCCACTTT. As protein: CASSGQGYYNSPLHF.